These 6 T cell receptor beta chains were all obtained from the same sample, sequenced in a study of beta chain features in type 1 diabetes. Study-level results: When Type 1 diabetes patients were examined, their TCRB CDR3s proved moderately but significantly shorter in all four CD4+ subsets.

Their recognized antigens are unknown. All of the isolated RNA was reverse transcribed, so expressed TCRB transcripts were sequenced. Here immunoSEQ multiplex PCR was the method, and the copy in TCRdb shows in-frame clones only, minus some. The table has under 350,000 clones, about 23% seen once. Sequenced: naive CD4+ T cells from blood. These receptors originate from a woman younger than 45 with type 1 diabetes.

This clone has just a few counts. This CDR3 reads CASSSRYEQYF. For the CDR3, the DNA is TGTGCCAGCAGTAGCCGCTACGAGCAGTACTTC. This sequence joins TRBV2 and TRBJ2-7; D call uncertain. CDR1 and CDR2 from the germline V gene are SNHLY and FYNNEI. V was clipped by 5 bases and J by 3 bases, with 5 bases between them. The length of the CDR3 is 11 residues.

This clone was recorded a few times. This chain connects TRBV14 to TRBJ2-3, with D maybe TRBD1 (5 bases). V gave up 6 bases and J gave up 3 bases, with 10 bases separating them. From germline, CDR1 is SGHDN and CDR2 FVKESK. This CDR3 contains 13 residues. The CDR3 spells CASRLTGTDTQYF. CDR3 DNA sequence: TGTGCCAGCAGACTCACAGGAACAGATACGCAGTATTTT.

This clone has a handful of counts. The chain employs TRBV30 and TRBJ2-1; D not resolved. This CDR3 region has 15 residues. Germline lookup yields CDR1 GTSNPN and CDR2 SVGIG (reference sequence). V dropped 0 bases and J dropped 0 bases, with 9 bases sitting between them. DNA of the CDR3: TGTGCCTGGAGTGTAGCAGGAAGCTCCTACAATGAGCAGTTCTTC. Protein sequence: CAWSVAGSSYNEQFF.

The rearrangement links TRBV7-6 to TRBJ2-7; 8 nucleotides agree with TRBD1. The V segment lost 1 base and the J segment 3 bases; nucleotides outside the gene matches: 2. Germline V lookup: CDR1 SGHVS, CDR2 FNYEAQ. The CDR3 has 14 amino acids. The CDR3 nucleotides read TGTGCCAGCAGCTTAGGGGGACAGGTCTACGAGCAGTACTTC. It is translated as CASSLGGQVYEQYF.

This sequence joins TRBV5-1 and TRBJ2-5, with D tentatively TRBD2 (6 bases). CDR1 and CDR2 (germline): SGHRS, YFSETQ. The V and J ends lost 4 bases and 5 bases respectively, with 12 bases between them. The CDR3 runs to 13 residues. The chain's CDR3 is CASSRPGRETQYF. CDR3 nucleotide sequence: TGCGCCAGCAGCCGCCCAGGGAGGGAGACCCAGTACTTC.

The rearrangement joins TRBV27 to TRBJ2-3; maybe TRBD1 (6 bases). The germline V gene has CDR1 MNHEY and CDR2 SMNVEV (reference sequence). Trimming left V 2 bases short and J 4 bases short, with 13 bases between. The CDR3 contains 15 residues. Written as DNA, the CDR3 is TGTGCCAGCAGTTTACAGGGGTTCATTGCAGATACGCAGTATTTT. Translated, it gives CASSLQGFIADTQYF.